This TCR beta chain was observed in a study of T cell responses to AZD1222 COVID-19 vaccine. Germline V CDR1 and CDR2: LNHDA, SQIVND (reference sequence). The CDR3 is made up of 15 amino acids. Trimming left V 3 bases short and J 1 base short, with 12 bases between. Details on this clone: The target antigen is unknown.

Study-level findings and limits: Reportedly, nearly half of unique spike TCRs recognized epitopes outside B.1.351/B.1.1.7 mutations. Just six AZD1222 recipients were seropositive at baseline. The breadth and depth of Spike-specific TCRs increased once two AZD1222 doses had been given. The donor cohort was predominantly white British with a female majority, and clonal diversity may have been underestimated.

Libraries were prepared by immunoSEQ multiplex PCR; TCRdb keeps only in-frame clonotypes and omits some of them. The table has fewer than 200,000 clones, around 90% seen once; the top ten hold roughly 12%. This sequence originates from an adult who received the AZD1222 COVID-19 vaccine. The V call is TRBV19, the J call TRBJ2-5; D is perhaps TRBD1 or TRBD2 (5 bases each). The starting material was peripheral blood, obtained 28 days after the second AZD1222 dose. CDR3 loop: CASSIGAGFQETQYF. The CDR3 DNA reads as TGTGCCAGTAGTATCGGGGCTGGGTTCCAAGAGACCCAGTACTTC.